Below are 20 T cell receptor beta chains sequenced from a single sample in a study of T cells in Graves' hyperthyroidism and ophthalmopathy. Researchers amplified the TCR beta CDR3 regions from RNA transcripts. The TCR CDR3 first-round RT-PCR relied on the HTBI primer set. MiXCR was run by TCRdb on the multiplex PCR reads, yielding one entry per CDR3 protein. The data show approximately 600,000 distinct CDR3 sequences, with roughly 13% seen just once and about 5.8% held by the top ten. Sequencing was performed on blood. Every receptor here comes from a woman in her twenties or thirties with Graves' hyperthyroidism that later progressed to Graves' ophthalmopathy.

Many counts were recorded for this clonotype. The CDR3 nucleotides are TGTGCCAGCAGTTTATCGAGGTCCGGGGAGCTGTTTTTT. Its protein product is CASSLSRSGELFF. The chain employs TRBV12-3 or TRBV12-4 and TRBJ2-2; D is undetermined. The CDR3 is 13 residues long. V lost 2 bases, J lost 6 bases, and 7 bases lay in between.

This clonotype was seen many times. This chain connects TRBV5-1 to TRBJ1-1; no reliable D call. This CDR3 comprises 16 residues. Germline CDR1 reads SGHRS; CDR2 reads YFSETQ. The V end was cut by 1 base, the J end by 6 bases, with 19 bases between. CDR3 sequence (DNA): TGCGCCAGCAGCTTGATTGTAACGGTGGGCAAACCTGAAGCTTTCTTT. Translated, it gives CASSLIVTVGKPEAFF.

This clonotype was counted between two and nine times. The chain couples TRBV20-1 to TRBJ1-5; D gene unclear. The CDR3 contains 15 residues. Between the trimmed V and J ends, which lost 4 bases and 0 bases, there was a span of 13 bases. Per the germline V gene, CDR1 is DFQATT and CDR2 is SNEGSKA (reference sequence). DNA for the CDR3: TGCAGTGCTAATCGGGATTCTTATAGCAATCAGCCCCAGCATTTT. This translates into CSANRDSYSNQPQHF.

This clonotype was recorded at least ten times. The chain carries TRBV12-3 or TRBV12-4 and TRBJ2-3, with TRBD2 matching over 8 bases. Trimming cost V 3 bases and J 0 bases; bases outside gene matches: 8. The CDR3 extends over 17 amino acids. CDR3 in DNA: TGTGCCAGCAGTTTCATCCCCAGCGGGAGAAGCACAGATACGCAGTATTTT. Translation gives CASSFIPSGRSTDTQYF.

Many counts were recorded for this clonotype. The V and J genes are TRBV5-1 and TRBJ1-1, with D unclear. The V end was cut by 1 base, the J end by 1 base, with 8 bases between. Per germline, CDR1 SGHRS and CDR2 YFSETQ. CDR3 length equals 14 residues. Here the CDR3 DNA reads TGCGCCAGCAGCTTGACGAGTCAGAACACTGAAGCTTTCTTT. Residues: CASSLTSQNTEAFF.

This chain connects TRBV30 to TRBJ2-3, with a weak D call TRBD2 (6 bases). V shed 4 bases and J shed 1 base, with 12 bases lying between them. The CDR3 totals 14 residues. Looked up from germline, CDR1 is GTSNPN and CDR2 is SVGIG (reference sequence). The CDR3 coding sequence is TGTGCCTGGAAAATGGGCGGGGGCACAGATACGCAGTATTTT. Its translation is CAWKMGGGTDTQYF.

The rearrangement joins TRBV18 to TRBJ1-1, with 9 bases lining up with TRBD1. This CDR3 comprises 14 residues. In germline, CDR1 is KGHSH, CDR2 LQKENI. V gave up 6 bases and J gave up 2 bases; unmatched junction bases: 4. CDR3 nucleotides: TGTGCCAGCTCGCGACAGGGGGAAAACACTGAAGCTTTCTTT. Encoded protein: CASSRQGENTEAFF.

This clonotype was counted many times. The chain uses TRBV30 and TRBJ2-2; no definite D call. The V and J ends lost 3 bases and 4 bases respectively, with 9 bases between them. This CDR3 comprises 13 residues. Per the germline V gene, CDR1 is GTSNPN and CDR2 is SVGIG (reference sequence). DNA for the CDR3: TGTGCCTGGAGCAAACAGCTCACCGGGGAGCTGTTTTTT. Its translation is CAWSKQLTGELFF.

This clonotype came up a few times. This chain links TRBV27 with TRBJ1-1; the D gene is possibly TRBD1 (5 bases). V dropped 3 bases and J dropped 6 bases, with 23 bases sitting between them. This CDR3 spans 17 amino acids. The germline CDR1 and CDR2 sequences are MNHEY and SMNVEV (reference sequence). In DNA, the CDR3 is TGTGCCAGCAGTTTTCGCCCGTTGACAGCTGGGGAGGCTGAAGCTTTCTTT. It specifies CASSFRPLTAGEAEAFF.

This clonotype was counted ten times or more. This sequence joins TRBV30 and TRBJ2-7; 9 bases agree with TRBD2. The ends lost 3 bases at V and 2 bases at J; junction bases unmatched: 8. The length of the CDR3 is 15 residues. In germline, CDR1 is GTSNPN, CDR2 SVGIG (reference sequence). In DNA, the CDR3 is TGTGCCTGGAGCCGTTTAGCGGGAGAGACCTACGAGCAGTACTTC. It specifies CAWSRLAGETYEQYF.

In its sample, this clonotype was seen many times. This rearrangement joins TRBV9 to TRBJ2-7; D might be TRBD2 (7 bases). This CDR3 has 15 amino acids. Germline-derived CDR1 and CDR2 are SGDLS and YYNGEE. Between the trimmed V and J ends, which lost 0 bases and 2 bases, there was a span of 12 bases. The CDR3 is CASSVGGRGPYEQYF. Here the CDR3 DNA reads TGTGCCAGCAGCGTAGGGGGGCGGGGGCCCTACGAGCAGTACTTC.

The table lists this clonotype with a few counts. J is TRBJ2-1 and V is TRBV9, with no clear D. The CDR3 is 12 residues long. In germline, CDR1 is SGDLS, CDR2 YYNGEE. V was pared by 3 bases and J by 5 bases, with 6 bases between. CDR3 nucleotides: TGTGCCAGCAGCGCCCGGGACAATGAGCAGTTCTTC. This translates into CASSARDNEQFF.

The chain carries TRBV7-2 and TRBJ2-2; TRBD1 is a possible D gene (5 bases). Trimming took off 5 bases at V and 6 bases at J, with 10 bases between the two ends. The CDR3 length is 13 residues. Germline V gene lookup returns CDR1 SGHTA and CDR2 FQGNSA. Here the CDR3 reads CASSTQGSGELFF. The CDR3 DNA reads as TGTGCCAGCAGCACCCAGGGTTCCGGGGAGCTGTTTTTT.

Comment on this clonotype: Since the CDR3 does not end with the conserved phenylalanine or tryptophan, this likely comes from a read error. The chain combines TRBV2 with TRBJ2-3; 10 bases map to TRBD2. Looked up from germline, CDR1 is SNHLY and CDR2 is FYNNEI. The CDR3 runs to 16 residues. Trimming removed 3 bases from V and 1 base from J; junction bases left unmatched: 4. CDR3 in DNA: TGTGCCAGCAGTGAGCCGGGGACTAGCGGCACAGATACGCAGTATCTT. Encoded protein: CASSEPGTSGTDTQYL.

This clonotype has ten or more counts. The V gene is TRBV7-8, the J gene TRBJ1-2, with D maybe TRBD1 (5 bases). The CDR3 consists of 15 residues. CDR1 SGHVS and CDR2 FQNEAQ come from the germline V gene. The V end was cut by 4 bases, the J end by 5 bases, with 17 bases between. The CDR3 DNA reads TGTGCCAGCAGCTCCTTCAGGGTTTCGCTATATGGCTACACCTTC. It encodes CASSSFRVSLYGYTF.

In this sample, this clonotype turned up many times. The chain couples TRBV7-2 to TRBJ2-7, with unresolved D. The germline V gene has CDR1 SGHTA and CDR2 FQGNSA. Between the trimmed V and J ends, which lost 2 bases and 4 bases, there was a span of 6 bases. The CDR3 has 12 amino acids. The CDR3 is CASSLQQYEQYF. CDR3 DNA: TGTGCCAGCAGCTTACAGCAGTACGAGCAGTACTTC.

CDR3 residues: CASSQVTGGSYEQFF. The CDR3 coding sequence is TGCGCCAGCAGCCAAGTGACGGGAGGCTCGTATGAGCAGTTCTTC. The rearrangement joins TRBV4-1 to TRBJ2-1; TRBD2 agrees at 7 bases. This CDR3 region has 15 residues. Per the germline V gene, CDR1 is MGHRA and CDR2 is YSYEKL. V gave up 1 base and J gave up 8 bases; unmatched junction bases: 8.

This clonotype was detected a few times. The gene calls are TRBV20-1 and TRBJ2-7; TRBD2 agrees at 7 bases. Looked up from germline, CDR1 is DFQATT and CDR2 is SNEGSKA (reference sequence). The CDR3 runs to 12 residues. CDR3 residues: CSVSGLTYEQYF. CDR3 DNA sequence: TGCAGCGTATCGGGACTAACCTACGAGCAGTACTTC.

The chain has TRBV20-1 and TRBJ1-1, with D tentatively TRBD1 (5 bases). Per germline, CDR1 DFQATT and CDR2 SNEGSKA (reference sequence). V lost 0 bases, J lost 3 bases, and 14 bases lay in between. The CDR3 runs 15 residues. The CDR3 nucleotides read TGCAGTGCTAGAGATCCGGGACGCGCAGACACTGAAGCTTTCTTT. It yields the protein CSARDPGRADTEAFF.

This clonotype has ten or more counts. The J gene is TRBJ2-1, the V gene TRBV29-1; D possibly corresponds to TRBD1 (5 bases). The CDR3 loop spans 17 amino acids. Germline V gene data show CDR1 as SQVTM and CDR2 as ANQGSEA. Trimming shortened V by 7 bases and J by 5 bases, and 27 bases separated the two germline ends. CDR3 nucleotides: TGCAGCGGGCTTCGGTATTTGTCGCCCAGGGTAGACAATGAGCAGTTCTTC. It codes for CSGLRYLSPRVDNEQFF.